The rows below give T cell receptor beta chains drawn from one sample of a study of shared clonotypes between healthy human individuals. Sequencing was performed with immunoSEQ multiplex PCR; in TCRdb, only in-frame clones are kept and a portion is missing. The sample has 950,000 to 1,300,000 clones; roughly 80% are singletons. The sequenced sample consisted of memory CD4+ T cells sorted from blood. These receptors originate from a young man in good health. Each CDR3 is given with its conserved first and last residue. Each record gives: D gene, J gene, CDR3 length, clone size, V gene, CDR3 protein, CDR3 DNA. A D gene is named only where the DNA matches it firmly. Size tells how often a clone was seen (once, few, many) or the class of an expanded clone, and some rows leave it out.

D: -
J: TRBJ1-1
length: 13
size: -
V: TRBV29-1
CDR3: CSVERQQNTEAFF
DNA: TGCAGCGTTGAACGACAGCAGAACACTGAAGCTTTCTTT

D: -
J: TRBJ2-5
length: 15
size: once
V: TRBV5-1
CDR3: CASSLTGGHGETQYF
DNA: TGCGCCAGCAGCCTTACCGGGGGGCATGGGGAGACCCAGTACTTC

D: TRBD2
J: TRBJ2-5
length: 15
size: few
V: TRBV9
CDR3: CASSWSGGLKETQYF
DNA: TGTGCCAGCAGTTGGTCGGGGGGACTTAAAGAGACCCAGTACTTC

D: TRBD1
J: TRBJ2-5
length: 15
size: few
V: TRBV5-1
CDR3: CASSYIHRGEGTQYF
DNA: TGCGCCAGCAGCTACATACACAGGGGCGAAGGGACCCAGTACTTC

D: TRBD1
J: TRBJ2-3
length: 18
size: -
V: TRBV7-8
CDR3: CASSRRDRGRLSTDTQYF
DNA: TGTGCCAGCAGCCGGAGGGACAGGGGGCGACTAAGCACAGATACGCAGTATTTT

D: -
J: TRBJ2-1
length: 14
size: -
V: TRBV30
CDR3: CAWRRLPAYNEQFF
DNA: TGTGCCTGGAGGCGTCTACCCGCCTACAATGAGCAGTTCTTC

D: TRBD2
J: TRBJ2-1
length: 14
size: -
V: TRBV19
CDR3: CASSPGLYYNEQFF
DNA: TGTGCCAGTAGTCCGGGACTATACTACAATGAGCAGTTCTTC

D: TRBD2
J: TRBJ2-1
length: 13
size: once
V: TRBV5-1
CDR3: CASSTGLANEQFF
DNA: TGCGCCAGCAGCACCGGACTAGCGAATGAGCAGTTCTTC

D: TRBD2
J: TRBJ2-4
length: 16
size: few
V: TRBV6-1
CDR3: CASSGTIAGGRNIQYF
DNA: TGTGCCAGCAGTGGGACGATAGCGGGGGGCCGGAACATTCAGTACTTC

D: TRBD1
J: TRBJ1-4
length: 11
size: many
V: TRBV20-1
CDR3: CSGVGQGLAFF
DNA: TGCAGTGGGGTCGGACAGGGTTTGGCGTTTTTT

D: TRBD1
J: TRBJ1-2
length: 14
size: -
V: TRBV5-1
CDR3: CASSSTGASYGYTF
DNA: TGCGCCAGCTCATCCACAGGGGCGAGCTATGGCTACACCTTC

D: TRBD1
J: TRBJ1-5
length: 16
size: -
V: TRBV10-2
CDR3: CASRGGTGISNQPQHF
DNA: TGCGCCAGCAGAGGGGGGACAGGGATTAGCAATCAGCCCCAGCATTTT

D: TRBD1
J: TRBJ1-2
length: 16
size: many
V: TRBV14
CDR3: CASSHRGTGGSYGYTF
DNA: TGTGCCAGCAGCCATAGAGGGACAGGGGGTAGCTATGGCTACACCTTC

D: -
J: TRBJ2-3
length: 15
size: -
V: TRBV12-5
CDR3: CASGQGGFPTDTQYF
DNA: TGTGCTAGTGGCCAAGGGGGGTTCCCCACAGATACGCAGTATTTT

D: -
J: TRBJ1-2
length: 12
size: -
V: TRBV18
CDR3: CASSPEGSGYTF
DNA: TGTGCCAGCTCACCTGAAGGTAGTGGCTACACCTTC

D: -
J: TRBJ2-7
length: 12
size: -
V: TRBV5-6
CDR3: CASSFFEYEQYF
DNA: TGTGCCAGCAGCTTCTTTGAATACGAGCAGTACTTC

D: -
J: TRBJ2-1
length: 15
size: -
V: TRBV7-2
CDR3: CASSFVQGSYNEQFF
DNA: TGTGCCAGCAGCTTCGTCCAGGGGTCCTACAATGAGCAGTTCTTC

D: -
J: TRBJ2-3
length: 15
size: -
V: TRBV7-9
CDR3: CASSRLGGRTDTQYF
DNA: TGTGCCAGCAGTAGATTGGGGGGACGGACAGATACGCAGTATTTT

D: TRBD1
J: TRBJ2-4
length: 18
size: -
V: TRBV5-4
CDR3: CASSLGPLGFGTGNIQYF
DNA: TGTGCCAGCAGCTTGGGTCCCCTAGGGTTTGGGACAGGCAACATTCAGTACTTC

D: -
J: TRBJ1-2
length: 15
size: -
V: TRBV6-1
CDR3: CASSEVVSTNYGYTF
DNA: TGTGCCAGCAGTGAAGTGGTGTCTACCAACTATGGCTACACCTTC

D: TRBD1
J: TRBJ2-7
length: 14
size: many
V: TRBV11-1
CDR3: CASSLGTGVSEQYF
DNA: TGTGCCAGCAGCTTAGGGACAGGCGTAAGCGAGCAGTACTTC

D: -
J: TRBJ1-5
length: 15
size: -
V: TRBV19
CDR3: CASTPGGRSIQPQHF
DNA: TGTGCCAGTACCCCGGGGGGCAGGTCGATTCAGCCCCAGCATTTT

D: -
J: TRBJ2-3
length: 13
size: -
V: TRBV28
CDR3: CASTPTPSDTQYF
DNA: TGTGCCAGCACCCCTACTCCTTCAGATACGCAGTATTTT

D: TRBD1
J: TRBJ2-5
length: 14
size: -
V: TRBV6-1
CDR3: CASRRTGGGETQYF
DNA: TGTGCCAGCAGGAGGACAGGGGGTGGAGAGACCCAGTACTTC

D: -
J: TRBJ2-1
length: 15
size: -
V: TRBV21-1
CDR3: CASKGLAEFHNEQFF
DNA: TGTGCCAGCAAGGGACTAGCGGAATTTCACAATGAGCAGTTCTTC

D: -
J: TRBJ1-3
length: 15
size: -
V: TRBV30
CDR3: CAWSVLGVSGNTIYF
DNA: TGTGCCTGGAGTGTACTGGGCGTCTCTGGAAACACCATATATTTT

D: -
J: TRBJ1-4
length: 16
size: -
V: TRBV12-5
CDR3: CASGLVRREVGEKLFF
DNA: TGTGCTAGTGGTTTGGTACGAAGGGAGGTAGGGGAAAAACTGTTTTTT

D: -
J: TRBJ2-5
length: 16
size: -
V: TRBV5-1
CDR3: CASSPLGGGGQETQYF
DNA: TGCGCCAGCAGCCCGCTGGGTGGAGGTGGCCAAGAGACCCAGTACTTC

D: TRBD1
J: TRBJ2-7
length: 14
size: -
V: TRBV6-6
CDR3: CASSKRDSSYEQYF
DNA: TGTGCCAGCAGCAAACGGGACAGCTCCTACGAGCAGTACTTC

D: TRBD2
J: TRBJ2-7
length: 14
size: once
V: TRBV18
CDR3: CASSRTSGDYEQYF
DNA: TGTGCCAGCTCACGGACTAGCGGGGACTACGAGCAGTACTTC